The following is a T cell receptor (beta chain) sequence with its context. The authors obtained PBMCs from roughly 10 ml of fresh peripheral blood. Amplification yielded TCR beta CDR3 regions, with RNA transcripts as the source. The HTBI primer set served for first-round RT-PCR of the TCR CDR3. TCRdb re-called the multiplex PCR reads through MiXCR, storing one row per CDR3 protein. Of about 380,000 distinct CDR3 sequences listed, around 20% are singletons. Germline V gene data show CDR1 as DFQATT and CDR2 as SNEGSKA (reference sequence). Between the trimmed V and J ends, which lost 5 bases and 6 bases, there was a span of 17 bases. The CDR3 loop spans 14 amino acids. The source of the sample is a study of T cells in Graves' hyperthyroidism and ophthalmopathy. Background on the study: Pretreatment peripheral blood was obtained at initial diagnosis.

This chain links TRBV20-1 with TRBJ2-1; D not certain. This receptor was taken from a young man with Graves' ophthalmopathy. The sequenced sample consisted of blood. CDR3 DNA sequence: TGCAGTGCTTCCGGGCCTATAAAGGTCAATGAGCAGTTCTTC. Amino acids: CSASGPIKVNEQFF.